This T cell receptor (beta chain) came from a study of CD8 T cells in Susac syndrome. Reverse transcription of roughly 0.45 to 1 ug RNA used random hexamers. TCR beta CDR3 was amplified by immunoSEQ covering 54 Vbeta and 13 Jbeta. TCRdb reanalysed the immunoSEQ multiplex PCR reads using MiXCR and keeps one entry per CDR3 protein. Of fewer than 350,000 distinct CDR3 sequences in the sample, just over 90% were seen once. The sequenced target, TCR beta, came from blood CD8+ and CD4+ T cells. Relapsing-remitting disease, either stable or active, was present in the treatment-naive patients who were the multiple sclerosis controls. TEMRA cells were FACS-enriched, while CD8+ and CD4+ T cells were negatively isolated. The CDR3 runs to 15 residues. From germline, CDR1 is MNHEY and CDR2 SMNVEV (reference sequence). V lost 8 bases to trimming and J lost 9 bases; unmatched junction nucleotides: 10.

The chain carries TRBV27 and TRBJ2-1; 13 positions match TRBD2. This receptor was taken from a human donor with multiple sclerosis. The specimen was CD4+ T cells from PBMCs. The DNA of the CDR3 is TGTGCCAGCGGAGTTACTAGCGGGGGGGTTGGTGAGCAGTTCTTC. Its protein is CASGVTSGGVGEQFF.